This T cell receptor beta chain was captured by sequencing in a study of identical twins. This CDR3 has 14 amino acids. Germline assignment: CDR1 MNHNS and CDR2 SASEGT. The V end was cut by 3 bases, the J end by 3 bases, with 11 bases between. Carrying unique molecular identifiers, the cDNA also gained a universal primer site through template switching. TCRdb used MiXCR to reprocess the 5' RACE reads, holding one entry per CDR3 protein. The table shows 500,000 to 650,000 distinct CDR3 sequences, with roughly 7.2% occurring only once. This clonotype was counted only a few times. Each donor was a healthy Caucasian. This sample also belongs to another study, concerning yellow fever vaccine responses in identical twins.

The genes are TRBV6-1 and TRBJ1-2, with D perhaps TRBD1 (5 bases). The specimen was PBMCs. The clonotype originates from a young woman in good health. The CDR3 DNA reads as TGTGCCAGCAGTGAGAGGGGTATAGACTATGGCTACACCTTC. The encoded protein is CASSERGIDYGYTF.